The T cell receptor beta chain described here comes from a study of control samples from healthy donors and cancer patients. V shed 3 bases and J shed 8 bases, with 22 bases lying between them. This CDR3 is 16 amino acids long. Germline V gives CDR1 MNHNS, CDR2 SASEGT. Some clones are missing from TCRdb's copy, which holds only in-frame ones; the method was immunoSEQ multiplex PCR. The data show about 140,000 clones, 94% seen once. This clone was detected only a few times. The receptor was isolated from a man in his forties or fifties in good health. This chain uses TRBV6-1 with TRBJ1-2, with D unclear. Sequencing was done on a sample of blood. CDR3 loop: CASSDPPSWGRSGYTF. The CDR3 DNA reads TGTGCCAGCAGTGATCCCCCAAGTTGGGGAAGGAGCGGCTACACCTTC.